Below, 11 T cell receptor beta chains from the same sample are listed, as sequenced in a study of T cell repertoires in cytomegalovirus infection. From the reads, TCRdb called clonotypes with MiXCR, one entry per CDR3 protein. The sample has about 400,000 distinct CDR3 sequences, around 18% seen once. The sample comprised PBMCs. All receptors come from a human donor in good health (CMV status not recorded). Some clones in this sample may be carry-over from other donors' samples.

This clonotype was recorded a few times. V gene TRBV18 combines with J gene TRBJ1-1; D not certain. This CDR3 has 13 residues. V lost 6 bases to trimming and J lost 5 bases, with 13 bases between them. CDR1 is KGHSH and CDR2 is LQKENI in the germline V gene. The CDR3 DNA reads as TGTGCCAGCTCCGGGCAGGCGGGGACTGAAGCTTTCTTT. Protein: CASSGQAGTEAFF.

The chain couples TRBV6-5 to TRBJ2-5, with unresolved D. Germline V lookup: CDR1 MNHEY, CDR2 SVGAGI. Trimming removed 6 bases from V and 4 bases from J, with 15 bases in between. CDR3 size: 14 residues. CDR3 loop: CASSTASVRETQYF. The DNA of the CDR3 is TGTGCCAGCAGCACGGCATCTGTTAGAGAGACCCAGTACTTC.

The chain links TRBV5-1 to TRBJ2-3; D gene unclear. Germline CDR1 reads SGHRS; CDR2 reads YFSETQ. Trimming stripped 3 bases from V and 2 bases from J, with 10 bases between. This CDR3 has 14 residues. CDR3 sequence (DNA): TGCGCCAGCAGCTCATTAACGTCCACAGATACGCAGTATTTT. Translated, it gives CASSSLTSTDTQYF.

Ten or more counts support this clonotype. J is TRBJ1-5 and V is TRBV7-2; D uncertain. The CDR3 sequence is 15 residues long. Trimming removed 2 bases from V and 8 bases from J, with 16 bases in between. CDR1 and CDR2 from the germline V gene are SGHTA and FQGNSA. The CDR3 region is CASSLSRQPMEPQHF. The CDR3 DNA reads as TGTGCCAGCAGCTTAAGCAGGCAGCCTATGGAGCCCCAGCATTTT.

The CDR3 reads CASSQEGGQLSYEQYF. DNA of the CDR3: TGCGCCAGCAGCCAAGAGGGGGGACAGCTCTCCTACGAGCAGTACTTC. The chain uses TRBV4-1 and TRBJ2-7, with D tentatively TRBD1 (7 bases). CDR3 length equals 16 residues. Per germline, CDR1 MGHRA and CDR2 YSYEKL. The germline V and J ends were trimmed by 0 bases and 0 bases, with 12 bases remaining between them.

The chain employs TRBV5-1 and TRBJ2-2, with 7 bases fitting TRBD2. The CDR3 runs 15 residues. The germline CDR1 and CDR2 sequences are SGHRS and YFSETQ. V lost 0 bases to trimming and J lost 5 bases; unmatched junction nucleotides: 4. The CDR3 protein is CASSLALAATGELFF. The CDR3 nucleotides read TGCGCCAGCAGCTTGGCCCTAGCGGCGACCGGGGAGCTGTTTTTT.

The chain recombines TRBV24-1 with TRBJ1-2, with D perhaps matching TRBD1 (5 bases). The germline gives CDR1 KGHDR, CDR2 SFDVKD. The CDR3 is 12 amino acids. Trimming cost V 7 bases and J 4 bases, with 9 bases left between them. The CDR3 bases are TGTGCCACCAGCTCCGGGACCTATGGCTACACCTTC. This gives the protein CATSSGTYGYTF.

Comment on this clonotype: One end of the junction varies from germline; a read error may be responsible. This chain connects TRBV12-3 or TRBV12-4 to TRBJ1-1; D not resolved. CDR3 size: 12 residues. The CDR3 here is CVDGTLNTEAFF. The DNA of the CDR3 is TGCGTTGACGGAACCCTGAACACTGAAGCTTTCTTT.

The V and J genes are TRBV27 and TRBJ1-6; possibly TRBD1 for D (5 bases). Trimming cost V 6 bases and J 12 bases, with 18 bases left between them. CDR3 length equals 14 residues. Germline CDR1 and CDR2: MNHEY and SMNVEV (reference sequence). In nucleotides, the CDR3 is TGTGCCAGCAGGACCCTAGGGGCCCAATTACCCCTCCACTTT. Protein sequence: CASRTLGAQLPLHF.

This clonotype appeared many times. As DNA, the CDR3 is TGTGCCAGCAGCTCCCCGTGGACAGATAATTCACCCCTCCACTTT. Translating it yields CASSSPWTDNSPLHF. The V call is TRBV7-9, the J call TRBJ1-6; tentatively, D is TRBD1 (6 bases). The CDR3 loop spans 15 amino acids. Germline CDR1 and CDR2: SEHNR and FQNEAQ (reference sequence). Trimming removed 4 bases at V and 5 bases at J, with 12 bases between.

This clonotype was seen only a few times. This chain uses TRBV12-5 with TRBJ1-5; D possibly corresponds to TRBD1 (6 bases). This CDR3 has 12 residues. V dropped 9 bases and J dropped 6 bases, with 12 bases sitting between them. The germline gives CDR1 LGHNT, CDR2 FRNRAP. As DNA, the CDR3 is TGTGCTAGCATACAGGGCTTTCAGCCCCAGCATTTT. Amino acid sequence: CASIQGFQPQHF.